The clone carrying this T cell receptor (beta chain) was seen just once. These data originate in a study of blood T cell repertoires in COVID-19. Looking at the study overall: Cohort 3 donors counted as recovered after two negative PCRs, clearance, or resolved symptoms. PBMCs, B-cell-depleted T cells, or T cells provided the cDNA or gDNA that made up the material.

As processed by the authors: Reference gene primers were amplified, and this amplification served to estimate nucleated cell counts. Sequencing used immunoSEQ multiplex PCR; TCRdb keeps in-frame clones, though not all of them. The DNA gave D and trimming, while V, J and clone size come from that table. Altogether approximately 240,000 clones are present, about 90% being singletons, with the ten largest covering 3% to 3.5%. Cohorts were determined from participant-reported clinical history. The specimen sequenced was PBMCs or T cells enriched from blood (not recorded which). This sequence originates from a woman aged 45-65 years in a cohort exposed to, infected with or recovered from COVID-19 (not recorded which).

In nucleotides, the CDR3 is TGTGCCAGCAGTTACTTCATAGGGGGAAACTATGGCTACACCTTC. It yields the protein CASSYFIGGNYGYTF. V gene TRBV6-5 combines with J gene TRBJ1-2, with a tentative D call TRBD1 (6 bases). Germline-derived CDR1 and CDR2 are MNHEY and SVGAGI. The CDR3 contains 15 residues. V gave up 1 base and J gave up 2 bases, with 11 bases separating them.